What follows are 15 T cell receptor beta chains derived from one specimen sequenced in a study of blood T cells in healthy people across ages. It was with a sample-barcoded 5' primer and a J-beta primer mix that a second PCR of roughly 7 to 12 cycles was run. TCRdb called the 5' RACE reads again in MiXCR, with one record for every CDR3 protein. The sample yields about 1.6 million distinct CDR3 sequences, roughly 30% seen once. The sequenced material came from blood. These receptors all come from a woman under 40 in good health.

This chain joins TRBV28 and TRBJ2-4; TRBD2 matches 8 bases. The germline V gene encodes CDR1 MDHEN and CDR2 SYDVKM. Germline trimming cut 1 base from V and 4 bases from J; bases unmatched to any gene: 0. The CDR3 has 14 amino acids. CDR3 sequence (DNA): TGTGCCAGCAGTTTATCTAGCGGGAAAAACATTCAGTACTTC. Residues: CASSLSSGKNIQYF.

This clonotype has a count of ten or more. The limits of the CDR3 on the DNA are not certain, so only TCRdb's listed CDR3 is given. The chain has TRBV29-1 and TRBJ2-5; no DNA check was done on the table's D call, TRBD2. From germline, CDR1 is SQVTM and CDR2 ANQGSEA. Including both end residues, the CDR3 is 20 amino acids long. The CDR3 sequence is CSVAGTARDPVLRGVKTQYF.

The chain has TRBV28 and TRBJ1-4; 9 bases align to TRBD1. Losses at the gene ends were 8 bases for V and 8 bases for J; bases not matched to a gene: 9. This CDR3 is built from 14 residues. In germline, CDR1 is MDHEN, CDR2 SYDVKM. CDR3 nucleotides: TGTGCCAGCCTTAGGGGGGGACAGGGAGAAAAACTGTTTTTT. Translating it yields CASLRGGQGEKLFF.

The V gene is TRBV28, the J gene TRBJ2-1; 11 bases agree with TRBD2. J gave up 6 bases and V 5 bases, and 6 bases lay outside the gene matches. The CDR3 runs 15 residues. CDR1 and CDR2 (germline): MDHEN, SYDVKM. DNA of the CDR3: TGTGCCAGCAGTCCAAATAGCGGGAGGGCCAATGAGCAGTTCTTC. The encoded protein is CASSPNSGRANEQFF.

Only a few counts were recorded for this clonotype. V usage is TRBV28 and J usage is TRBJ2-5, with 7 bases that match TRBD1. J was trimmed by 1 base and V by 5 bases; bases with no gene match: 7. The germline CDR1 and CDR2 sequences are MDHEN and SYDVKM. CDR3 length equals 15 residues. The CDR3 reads CASSGSGQPQETQYF. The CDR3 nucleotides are TGTGCCAGCAGTGGGTCGGGACAGCCCCAAGAGACCCAGTACTTC.

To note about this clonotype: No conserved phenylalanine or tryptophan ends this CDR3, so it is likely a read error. CDR3 amino acids: CASSLGTVTYEQYC. CDR3 coding DNA: TGCGCCAGCAGCTTGGGTACTGTGACCTACGAGCAGTACTGC. J is TRBJ2-7 and V is TRBV5-1; D ambiguous. The CDR3 consists of 14 residues. Per the germline V gene, CDR1 is SGHRS and CDR2 is YFSETQ. The germline V and J ends were trimmed by 0 bases and 2 bases, with 9 bases remaining between them.

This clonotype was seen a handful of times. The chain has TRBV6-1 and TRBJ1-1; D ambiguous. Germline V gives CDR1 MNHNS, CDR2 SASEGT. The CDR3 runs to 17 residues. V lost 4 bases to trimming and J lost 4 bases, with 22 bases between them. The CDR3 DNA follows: TGTGCCAGCAGTGCCCCCGCCGGGAGGACCGGTAGCACTGAAGCTTTCTTT. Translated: CASSAPAGRTGSTEAFF.

CDR3 protein: CASSSRGAYF. The DNA of the CDR3 is TGTGCCAGCAGTTCCAGGGGCGCGTACTTC. V and J are TRBV6-1 and TRBJ2-5; a weak D match, TRBD1 (6 bases). The CDR3 loop spans 10 amino acids. The germline V and J ends were trimmed by 5 bases and 13 bases, with 11 bases remaining between them. CDR1 is MNHNS and CDR2 is SASEGT in the germline V gene.

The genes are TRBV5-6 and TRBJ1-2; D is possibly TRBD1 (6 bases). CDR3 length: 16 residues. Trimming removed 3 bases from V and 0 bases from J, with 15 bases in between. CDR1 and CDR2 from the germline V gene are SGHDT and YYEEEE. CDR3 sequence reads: CASSYMDSPSNYGYTF. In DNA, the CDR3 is TGTGCCAGCAGCTATATGGACAGTCCTTCTAACTATGGCTACACCTTC. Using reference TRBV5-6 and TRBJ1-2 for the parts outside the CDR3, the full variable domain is DAGVTQSPTHLIKTRGQQVTLRCSPKSGHDTVSWYQQALGQGPQFIFQYYEEEERQRGNFPDRFSGHQFPNYSSELNVNALLLGDSALYLCASSYMDSPSNYGYTFGSGTRLTVV.

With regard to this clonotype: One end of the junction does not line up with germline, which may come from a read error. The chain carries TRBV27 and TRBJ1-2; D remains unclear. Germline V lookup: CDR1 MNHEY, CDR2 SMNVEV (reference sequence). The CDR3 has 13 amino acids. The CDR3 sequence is CAGSYMSGNGYTF. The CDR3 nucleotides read TGTGCCGGCAGTTATATGTCCGGGAATGGCTACACCTTC.

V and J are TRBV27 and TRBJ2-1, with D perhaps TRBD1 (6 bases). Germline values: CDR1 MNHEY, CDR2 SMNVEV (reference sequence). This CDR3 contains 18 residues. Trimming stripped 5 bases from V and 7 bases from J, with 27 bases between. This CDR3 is CASSTRFRTGIVGNEQFF. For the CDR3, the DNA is TGTGCCAGCAGTACACGATTCCGAACAGGGATAGTCGGGAATGAGCAGTTCTTC.

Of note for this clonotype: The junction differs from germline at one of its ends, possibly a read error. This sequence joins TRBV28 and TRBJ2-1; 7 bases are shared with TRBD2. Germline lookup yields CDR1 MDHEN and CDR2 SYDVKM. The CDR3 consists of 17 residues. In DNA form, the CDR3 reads TGTACCAGCAGGCCACCCGCGGGGGTTAGCTCCTACAATGAGCAGTTCTTC. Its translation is CTSRPPAGVSSYNEQFF.

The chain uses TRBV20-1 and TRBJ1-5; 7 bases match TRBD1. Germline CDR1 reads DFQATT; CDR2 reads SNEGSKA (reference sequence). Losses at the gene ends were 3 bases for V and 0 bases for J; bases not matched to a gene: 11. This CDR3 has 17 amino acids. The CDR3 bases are TGCAGTGCTAGCCAGGGGGTGGCCCCATATAGCAATCAGCCCCAGCATTTT. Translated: CSASQGVAPYSNQPQHF.

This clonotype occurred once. The CDR3 loop reads CASSLPVEGTHMSSYNEQYF. CDR3 nucleotides: TGTGCCAGCAGCCTCCCCGTGGAAGGGACACATATGAGCTCCTACAACGAGCAGTACTTC. The chain is built from TRBV7-2 and TRBJ2-7, with D possibly being TRBD1 (6 bases). This CDR3 is 20 amino acids long. CDR1 and CDR2 (germline): SGHTA, FQGNSA. V was trimmed by 5 bases and J by 5 bases, leaving 34 bases between them.

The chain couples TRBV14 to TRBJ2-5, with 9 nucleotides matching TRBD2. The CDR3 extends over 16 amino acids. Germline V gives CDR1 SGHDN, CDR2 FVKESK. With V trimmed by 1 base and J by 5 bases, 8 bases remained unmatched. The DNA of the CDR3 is TGTGCCAGCAGCCAAGCAGCAGCGGGGGGCCGGGAGACCCAGTACTTC. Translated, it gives CASSQAAAGGRETQYF.